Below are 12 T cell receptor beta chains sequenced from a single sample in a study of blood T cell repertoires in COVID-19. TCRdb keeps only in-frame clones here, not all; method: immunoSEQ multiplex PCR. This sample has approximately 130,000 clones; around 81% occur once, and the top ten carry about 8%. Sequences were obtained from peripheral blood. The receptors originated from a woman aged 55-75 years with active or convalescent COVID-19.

The CDR3 sequence: CATSLGLQNTGELFF. In DNA form, the CDR3 reads TGTGCCACCAGCCTCGGACTCCAGAACACCGGGGAGCTGTTTTTT. This chain joins TRBV15 and TRBJ2-2; perhaps TRBD2 as D (5 bases). Germline V CDR1 and CDR2: LNHNV, YYDKDF (reference sequence). The CDR3 is made up of 15 amino acids. Trimming took 5 bases from V and 1 from J, leaving 11 bases between them.

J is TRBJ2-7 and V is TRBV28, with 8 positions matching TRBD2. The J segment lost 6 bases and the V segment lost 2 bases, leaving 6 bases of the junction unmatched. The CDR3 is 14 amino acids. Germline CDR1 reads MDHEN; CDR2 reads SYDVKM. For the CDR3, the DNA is TGTGCCAGCAGTTTACAGCGGGAGTTACGCGAGCAGTACTTC. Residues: CASSLQRELREQYF.

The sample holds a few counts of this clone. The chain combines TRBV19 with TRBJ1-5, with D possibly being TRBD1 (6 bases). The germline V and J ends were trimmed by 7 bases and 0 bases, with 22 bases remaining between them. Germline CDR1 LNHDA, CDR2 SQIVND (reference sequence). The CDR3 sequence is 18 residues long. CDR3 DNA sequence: TGTGCCAGTACAAGAGGCAGGGGCCTTTTCTATAGCAATCAGCCCCAGCATTTT. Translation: CASTRGRGLFYSNQPQHF. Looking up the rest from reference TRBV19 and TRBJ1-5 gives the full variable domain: DGGITQSPKYLFRKEGQNVTLSCEQNLNHDAMYWYRQDPGQGLRLIYYSQIVNDFQKGDIAEGYSVSREKKESFPLTVTSAQKNPTAFYLCASTRGRGLFYSNQPQHFGDGTRLSIL.

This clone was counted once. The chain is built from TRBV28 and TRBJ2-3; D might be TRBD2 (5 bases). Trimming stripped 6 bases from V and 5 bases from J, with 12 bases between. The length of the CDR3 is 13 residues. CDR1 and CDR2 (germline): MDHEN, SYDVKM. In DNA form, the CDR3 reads TGTGCCAGCAGGGCTAGCTTCGGAGATACGCAGTATTTT. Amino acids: CASRASFGDTQYF.

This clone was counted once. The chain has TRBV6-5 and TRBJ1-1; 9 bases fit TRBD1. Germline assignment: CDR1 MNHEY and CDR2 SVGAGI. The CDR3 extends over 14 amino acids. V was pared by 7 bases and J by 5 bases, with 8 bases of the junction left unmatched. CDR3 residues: CASNPTGGITEAFF. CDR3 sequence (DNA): TGTGCCAGCAACCCGACAGGGGGGATTACTGAAGCTTTCTTT.

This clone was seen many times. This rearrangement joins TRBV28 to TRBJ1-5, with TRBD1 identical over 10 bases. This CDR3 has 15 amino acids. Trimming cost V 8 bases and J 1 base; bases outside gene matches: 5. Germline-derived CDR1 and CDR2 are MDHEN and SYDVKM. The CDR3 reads CASGSGQGSNQPQHF. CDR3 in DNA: TGTGCCAGCGGCTCGGGACAGGGGAGCAATCAGCCCCAGCATTTT. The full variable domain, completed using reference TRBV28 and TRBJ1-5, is DVKVTQSSRYLVKRTGEKVFLECVQDMDHENMFWYRQDPGLGLRLIYFSYDVKMKEKGDIPEGYSVSREKKERFSLILESASTNQTSMYLCASGSGQGSNQPQHFGDGTRLSIL.

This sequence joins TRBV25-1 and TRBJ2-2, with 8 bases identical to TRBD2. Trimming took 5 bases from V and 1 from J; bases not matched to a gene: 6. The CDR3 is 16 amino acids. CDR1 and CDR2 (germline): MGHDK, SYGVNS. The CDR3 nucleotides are TGTGCCAGCAGTAGAAGGAGCGGGGGGAACACCGGGGAGCTGTTTTTT. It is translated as CASSRRSGGNTGELFF.

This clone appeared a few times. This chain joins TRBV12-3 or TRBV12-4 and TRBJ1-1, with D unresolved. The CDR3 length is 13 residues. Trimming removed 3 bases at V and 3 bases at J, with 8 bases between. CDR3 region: CASSLGQDTEAFF. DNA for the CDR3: TGTGCCAGCAGTTTGGGCCAGGACACTGAAGCTTTCTTT.

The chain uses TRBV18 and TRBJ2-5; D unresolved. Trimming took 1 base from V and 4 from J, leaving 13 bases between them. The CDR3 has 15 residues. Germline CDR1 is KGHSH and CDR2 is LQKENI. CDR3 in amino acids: CASSPLAGVGETQYF. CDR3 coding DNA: TGTGCCAGCTCACCACTGGCAGGTGTCGGAGAGACCCAGTACTTC.

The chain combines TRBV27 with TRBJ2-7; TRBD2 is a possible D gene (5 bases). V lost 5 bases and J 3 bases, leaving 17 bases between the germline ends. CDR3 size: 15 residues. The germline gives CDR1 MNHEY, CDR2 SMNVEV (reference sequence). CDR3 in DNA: TGTGCCAGCAGTCCCCGATTTGAGGGAAACTACGAGCAGTACGTC. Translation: CASSPRFEGNYEQYV.

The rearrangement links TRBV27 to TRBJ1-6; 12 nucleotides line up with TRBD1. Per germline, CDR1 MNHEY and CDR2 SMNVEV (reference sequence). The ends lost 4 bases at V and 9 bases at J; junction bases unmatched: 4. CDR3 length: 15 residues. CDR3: CASSWGGQGASPLHF. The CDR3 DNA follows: TGTGCCAGCAGTTGGGGGGGACAGGGGGCTTCACCCCTCCACTTT.

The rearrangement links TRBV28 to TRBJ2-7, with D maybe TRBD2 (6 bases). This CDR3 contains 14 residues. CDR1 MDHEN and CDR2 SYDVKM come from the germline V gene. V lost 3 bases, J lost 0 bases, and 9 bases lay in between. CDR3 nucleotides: TGTGCCAGCAGTTTGGAAGCGGGCTCCTACGAGCAGTACGTC. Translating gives CASSLEAGSYEQYV.